These T cell receptor beta chains were read from a single sample in a study of blood T cells in healthy people across ages. TCRdb re-derived calls from the 5' RACE reads in MiXCR, one entry per CDR3 protein. In the table there are 600,000 to 850,000 distinct CDR3 sequences, roughly 25% of which are singletons. The sample also formed part of further work on T cells of mothers and their children.

Sequenced material: blood. Receptors originate from a boy younger than 18 in good health. CDR3s include the opening cysteine and the closing phenylalanine or tryptophan. A D gene is named only where the DNA matches it firmly. Clone size, where shown, is once, few, many, or a class for clones that have expanded.

TRBJ2-2,NA,TRBV4-1,NA,TGCGCCAGCAGTCGGGGAAGCGGGGAGCTGTTTTTT,CASSRGSGELFF
TRBJ2-7,NA,TRBV6-5,few,TGTGCCAGCAGATTGACCCAACTTTTCTCCTACGAGCAGTACTTC,CASRLTQLFSYEQYF
TRBJ1-2,TRBD1,TRBV10-3,NA,TGTGCCATCAGTGACAGGGGGCTTGAAGGCTACACCTTC,CAISDRGLEGYTF
TRBJ2-7,NA,TRBV6-2/TRBV6-3,few,TGTGCCAGCAGAACCAGGATACAGGAGGGCTCCTACGAGCAGTACTTC,CASRTRIQEGSYEQYF
TRBJ2-6,TRBD2,TRBV4-3,NA,TGCGCCAGCAGCCAAGGAGTAGCGGGGGGTAATGGGGCCAACGTCCTGACTTTC,CASSQGVAGGNGANVLTF
TRBJ2-7,NA,TRBV20-1,few,TGCAGCGCCGAAAATAGGTTGGGCCCCGAGTCCTACGAGCAGTACTTC,CSAENRLGPESYEQYF
TRBJ2-7,TRBD2,TRBV14,NA,TGTGCCAGCAGCCAAGATTCCGGGACTAGCGTATCCTACGAGCAGTACTTC,CASSQDSGTSVSYEQYF
TRBJ2-7,TRBD1,TRBV2,NA,TGTGCCAGCAGACCAGGGACAGCCGCCTTATTCTCCTACGAGCAGTACTTC,CASRPGTAALFSYEQYF
TRBJ2-3,TRBD1,TRBV7-2,few,TGTGCCAGCAGCTTACGGGACAGGCTCCAAGATACGCAGTATTTT,CASSLRDRLQDTQYF
TRBJ2-1,NA,TRBV27,few,TGTGCCAGCAGTTTAAACATGGGGGGCCTGTATGAGCAGTTCTTC,CASSLNMGGLYEQFF